Following are 12 T cell receptor beta chains from one sample sequenced in a study of beta chain features in type 1 diabetes. Notes on the study in general: TCRB CDR3s from Type 1 diabetes patients were moderately but significantly shorter in all four CD4+ subsets.

Their cognate antigens are unknown. The authors reverse transcribed all of the isolated RNA, so sequencing captured expressed TCRB transcripts. Assay used: immunoSEQ multiplex PCR; TCRdb lists only in-frame clones, some missing. The table records almost 350,000 clones, 9.3% of them present only once. The sample was central memory CD4+ T cells from blood. These receptors were taken from a man aged 25-40 years with type 1 diabetes.

The table lists this clone with a few counts. The V and J genes are TRBV7-9 and TRBJ2-3; D is unresolved. Between the trimmed V and J ends, which lost 5 bases and 4 bases, there was a span of 10 bases. The CDR3 has 13 amino acids. Germline V gene data show CDR1 as SEHNR and CDR2 as FQNEAQ (reference sequence). The CDR3 loop is CASSQSLADTQYF. The CDR3 nucleotides read TGTGCCAGCAGCCAATCCCTGGCAGATACGCAGTATTTT.

This clone was observed a few times. The V gene is TRBV19, the J gene TRBJ1-1; TRBD1 aligns across 8 bases. V lost 8 bases to trimming and J lost 1 base; unmatched junction nucleotides: 6. Germline V gene data show CDR1 as LNHDA and CDR2 as SQIVND (reference sequence). CDR3 length: 14 residues. The CDR3 DNA reads TGTGCCAGTCATTTACAGGGGGGGAACACTGAAGCTTTCTTT. As protein: CASHLQGGNTEAFF.

Notes on this clone: Other DNA sequences in this specimen translate into the identical CDR3. CDR3 amino acids: CAWSGTVNTEAFF. The CDR3 DNA follows: TGTGCCTGGTCCGGGACAGTGAACACTGAAGCTTTCTTT. The gene calls are TRBV30 and TRBJ1-1; 7 bases are a match to TRBD1. The CDR3 consists of 13 residues. V shed 5 bases and J 0 bases; nucleotides not matched to a gene: 3. Germline V gives CDR1 GTSNPN, CDR2 SVGIG (reference sequence).

The chain couples TRBV18 to TRBJ1-2; the match to TRBD1 covers 7 bases. This CDR3 contains 15 residues. The germline V gene encodes CDR1 KGHSH and CDR2 LQKENI. Losses at the gene ends were 3 bases for V and 4 bases for J; bases not matched to a gene: 8. This chain's CDR3 is CASSPGQTVSYGYTF. The CDR3 region has the DNA TGTGCCAGCTCACCGGGACAGACCGTCAGCTATGGCTACACCTTC. Supplemented by reference TRBV18 and TRBJ1-2, the full variable domain reads NAGVMQNPRHLVRRRGQEARLRCSPMKGHSHVYWYRQLPEEGLKFMVYLQKENIIDESGMPKERFSAEFPKEGPSILRIQQVVRGDSAAYFCASSPGQTVSYGYTFGSGTRLTVV.

The CDR3 DNA reads as TGTGCCAGCAGCATCACCGGGACAGGACTCTATGGCTACACCTTC. Protein sequence: CASSITGTGLYGYTF. The V and J genes are TRBV7-6 and TRBJ1-2, with 8 bases matching TRBD1. The CDR3 extends over 15 amino acids. After removal of 5 bases from V and 4 bases from J, the junction contained 9 bases not matched to a gene. Looked up from germline, CDR1 is SGHVS and CDR2 is FNYEAQ. Full variable domain (rest looked up from reference TRBV7-6 and TRBJ1-2): GAGVSQSPRYKVTKRGQDVALRCDPISGHVSLYWYRQALGQGPEFLTYFNYEAQQDKSGLPNDRFSAERPEGSISTLTIQRTEQRDSAMYRCASSITGTGLYGYTFGSGTRLTVV.

Comment on this clone: With a much larger clone just one base away, this may be a read error. The chain links TRBV7-2 to TRBJ2-1; 8 bases are a match to TRBD1. This CDR3 is 15 amino acids long. The trim removed 5 bases at V and 1 base at J, leaving 4 bases unmatched. CDR1 is SGHTA and CDR2 is FQGNSA in the germline V gene. This CDR3 reads CASSPDRGSYNEQFF. In nucleotides, the CDR3 is TGTGCCAGCAGCCCCGACAGGGGTTCCTACAATGAGCAGTTCTTC. Complete variable domain (other parts from reference TRBV7-2 and TRBJ2-1): GAGVSQSPSNKVTEKGKDVELRCDPISGHTALYWYRQSLGQGLEFLIYFQGNSAPDKSGLPSDRFSAERTGGSVSTLTIQRTQQEDSAVYLCASSPDRGSYNEQFFGPGTRLTVL.

This clone was seen only a few times. This sequence joins TRBV5-1 and TRBJ2-3; maybe TRBD2 (7 bases). Trimming pared 4 bases from V and 1 base from J, leaving 19 bases between. The CDR3 is made up of 17 amino acids. Germline values: CDR1 SGHRS, CDR2 YFSETQ. The CDR3 DNA reads as TGCGCCAGCAGCCCGACAGGCCTACGGGGGGGCACAGATACGCAGTATTTT. This encodes CASSPTGLRGGTDTQYF.

This clone appeared a few times. The rearrangement links TRBV25-1 to TRBJ1-2; D remains unclear. The V end lost 5 bases, the J end lost 3 bases, and 10 bases lay between the germline ends. Looked up from germline, CDR1 is MGHDK and CDR2 is SYGVNS. The CDR3 consists of 13 residues. CDR3 DNA sequence: TGTGCCAGCAGTCCCACGTGGGACTATGGCTACACCTTC. The encoded protein is CASSPTWDYGYTF.

This clone has a handful of counts. The chain links TRBV29-1 to TRBJ1-1, with D hard to call. CDR1 and CDR2 from the germline V gene are SQVTM and ANQGSEA. The CDR3 has 13 residues. V was trimmed by 6 bases and J by 3 bases, leaving 14 bases between them. This CDR3 is CSVAIGQDTEAFF. CDR3 bases: TGCAGCGTCGCGATAGGGCAGGACACTGAAGCTTTCTTT. The whole variable domain, remainder taken from reference TRBV29-1 and TRBJ1-1, is SAVISQKPSRDICQRGTSLTIQCQVDSQVTMMFWYRQQPGQSLTLIATANQGSEATYESGFVIDKFPISRPNLTFSTLTVSNMSPEDSSIYLCSVAIGQDTEAFFGQGTRLTVV.

This clone was counted at least ten times. The chain uses TRBV6-1 and TRBJ2-1; 7 positions match TRBD1. This CDR3 has 12 amino acids. V gave up 4 bases and J gave up 10 bases; unmatched junction bases: 4. Germline loops: CDR1 MNHNS, CDR2 SASEGT. The chain's CDR3 is CASSGDSSEQFF. DNA of the CDR3: TGTGCCAGCAGTGGGGACAGCTCGGAGCAGTTCTTC.

This clone has only a few counts. V usage is TRBV6-5 and J usage is TRBJ2-5; D might be TRBD1 or TRBD2, each matching 6 bases. The germline CDR1 and CDR2 sequences are MNHEY and SVGAGI. Trimming left V 5 bases short and J 4 bases short, with 14 bases between. CDR3 length: 14 amino acids. CDR3 nucleotide sequence: TGTGCCAGCAGTGCGACACAGGGAGGAGAGACCCAGTACTTC. This sequence encodes CASSATQGGETQYF.

This clone has a handful of counts. The rearrangement uses TRBV6-5 and TRBJ2-7; 9 bases are shared with TRBD1. This CDR3 has 15 amino acids. CDR1 is MNHEY, CDR2 SVGAGI, per germline. Trimming cost V 4 bases and J 0 bases; bases outside gene matches: 4. The chain's CDR3 is CASSSGTGFSYEQYF. The CDR3 DNA sequence: TGTGCCAGCAGTTCCGGGACAGGGTTCTCCTACGAGCAGTACTTC.